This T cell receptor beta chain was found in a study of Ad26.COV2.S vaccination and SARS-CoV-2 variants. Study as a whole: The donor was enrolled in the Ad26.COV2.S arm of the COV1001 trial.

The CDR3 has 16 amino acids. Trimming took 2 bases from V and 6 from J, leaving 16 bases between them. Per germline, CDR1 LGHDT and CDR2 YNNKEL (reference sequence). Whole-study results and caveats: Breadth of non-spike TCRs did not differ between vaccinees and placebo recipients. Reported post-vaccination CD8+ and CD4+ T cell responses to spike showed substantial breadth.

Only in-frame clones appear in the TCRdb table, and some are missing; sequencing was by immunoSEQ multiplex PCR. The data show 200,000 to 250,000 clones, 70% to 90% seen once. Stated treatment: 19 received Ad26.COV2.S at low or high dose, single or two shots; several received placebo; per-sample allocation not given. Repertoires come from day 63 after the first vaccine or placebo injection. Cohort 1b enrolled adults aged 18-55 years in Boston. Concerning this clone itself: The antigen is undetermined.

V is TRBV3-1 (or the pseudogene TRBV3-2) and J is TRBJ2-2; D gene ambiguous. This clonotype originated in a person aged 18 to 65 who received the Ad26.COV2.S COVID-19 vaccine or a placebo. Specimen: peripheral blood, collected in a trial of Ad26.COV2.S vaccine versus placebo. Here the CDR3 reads CASSQSGPTWAGELFF. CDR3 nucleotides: TGTGCCAGCAGCCAATCCGGACCAACGTGGGCCGGGGAGCTGTTTTTT.